This passage covers 30 T cell receptor beta chains from one sample sequenced in a study of regulatory and conventional T cells in RAG deficiency. The sorted conventional CD4+ T cells were CD25-low and CD127-high, with genomic DNA sequenced. Sequencing used immunoSEQ multiplex PCR; TCRdb keeps in-frame clones, though not all of them. This table has around 23,000 clones, roughly 93% appearing once. These data were also filed under a second study, of regulatory T cells. This second study says: The PCR used 52 TRBV and 13 TRBJ primers.

The sequenced sample was CD4+ T cells sorted from blood. The receptor set was obtained from a human donor in good health.

V is TRBV30 and J is TRBJ2-1, with a weak D call TRBD2 (6 bases). V was pared by 4 bases and J by 0 bases, with 10 bases between. This CDR3 has 14 amino acids. CDR1 is GTSNPN, CDR2 SVGIG, per germline (reference sequence). DNA for the CDR3: TGTGCCTGGAAAGAGCGGGCCTCCTACAATGAGCAGTTCTTC. It encodes CAWKERASYNEQFF. Filled out from reference TRBV30 and TRBJ2-1, the complete variable domain reads SQTIHQWPATLVQPVGSPLSLECTVEGTSNPNLYWYRQAAGRGLQLLFYSVGIGQISSEVPQNLSASRPQDRQFILSSKKLLLSDSGFYLCAWKERASYNEQFFGPGTRLTVL.

The CDR3 is CASSWGTDTQYF. In DNA form, the CDR3 reads TGTGCCAGCAGTTGGGGAACAGATACGCAGTATTTT. V usage is TRBV6-1 and J usage is TRBJ2-3; D ambiguous. Germline V lookup: CDR1 MNHNS, CDR2 SASEGT. The CDR3 consists of 12 residues. V gave up 5 bases and J gave up 3 bases, with 6 bases separating them.

This clone was counted once. V gene TRBV30 combines with J gene TRBJ1-1, with D unresolved. V shed 0 bases and J shed 0 bases, with 8 bases lying between them. This CDR3 spans 14 amino acids. The germline V gene has CDR1 GTSNPN and CDR2 SVGIG (reference sequence). CDR3 sequence (DNA): TGTGCCTGGAGTGTGGGCTCCATGAACACTGAAGCTTTCTTT. Translating it yields CAWSVGSMNTEAFF. The full variable domain, rest sourced from reference TRBV30 and TRBJ1-1, is SQTIHQWPATLVQPVGSPLSLECTVEGTSNPNLYWYRQAAGRGLQLLFYSVGIGQISSEVPQNLSASRPQDRQFILSSKKLLLSDSGFYLCAWSVGSMNTEAFFGQGTRLTVV.

V and J are TRBV7-3 and TRBJ2-7; 8 nucleotides line up with TRBD1. Losses at the gene ends were 5 bases for V and 5 bases for J; bases not matched to a gene: 14. The CDR3 runs 16 residues. The germline CDR1 and CDR2 sequences are SGHTA and FQGTGA. Here the CDR3 reads CASSLQGGTGADEQYF. In DNA form, the CDR3 reads TGTGCCAGCAGCCTCCAAGGAGGGACAGGTGCCGACGAGCAGTACTTC.

V gene TRBV5-1 combines with J gene TRBJ2-2, with 12 bases aligning to TRBD2. This CDR3 is 18 amino acids long. Unmatched junction bases numbered 7, after V lost 4 bases and J lost 0 bases. Germline CDR1 reads SGHRS; CDR2 reads YFSETQ. The CDR3 nucleotides are TGCGCCAGCAGCGGAGGACTAGCGGGACATGCGAACACCGGGGAGCTGTTTTTT. Its protein is CASSGGLAGHANTGELFF.

The chain couples TRBV6-1 to TRBJ1-6; D might be TRBD1 (5 bases). Trimming stripped 4 bases from V and 14 bases from J, with 21 bases between. CDR3 length equals 15 residues. Germline loops: CDR1 MNHNS, CDR2 SASEGT. The DNA of the CDR3 is TGTGCCAGCAGTGGCCCCGGGACGGTCGTGGAGTCCCTCCACTTT. It yields the protein CASSGPGTVVESLHF.

Concerning this clone itself: The germline gene is not matched at one end of the junction; a read error may be the cause. The chain recombines TRBV18 with TRBJ2-5; the D is unclear. The CDR3 totals 14 residues. In germline, CDR1 is KGHSH, CDR2 LQKENI. CDR3 in amino acids: CASSREVRQDTQYF. The CDR3 coding sequence is TGTGCCAGCTCGCGAGAGGTCAGGCAAGACACCCAGTACTTC.

CDR3: CASSPLWTLNTEAFF. CDR3 DNA sequence: TGTGCCAGTAGCCCTCTATGGACTTTGAACACTGAAGCTTTCTTT. V usage is TRBV19 and J usage is TRBJ1-1; D ambiguous. The V end lost 6 bases, the J end lost 0 bases, and 14 bases lay between the germline ends. Germline-derived CDR1 and CDR2 are LNHDA and SQIVND (reference sequence). This CDR3 is built from 15 residues.

The V gene is TRBV28, the J gene TRBJ1-5, with D uncertain. Trimming removed 2 bases at V and 7 bases at J, with 9 bases between. The CDR3 runs 13 residues. The germline V gene encodes CDR1 MDHEN and CDR2 SYDVKM. The CDR3 sequence: CASSLEGQQPQHF. The CDR3 DNA reads TGTGCCAGCAGTTTAGAGGGCCAGCAGCCCCAGCATTTT.

The rearrangement joins TRBV14 to TRBJ2-7; D is unclear. Germline V gives CDR1 SGHDN, CDR2 FVKESK. The CDR3 totals 13 residues. Deletions cut 1 base from V and 2 bases from J, with 6 bases between. The CDR3, as DNA: TGTGCCAGCAGCCAAGCGGCACCCTACGAGCAGTACTTC. Translating gives CASSQAAPYEQYF.

The chain has TRBV6-5 and TRBJ2-7; no firm D call. The CDR3 spans 11 residues. Deletions cut 5 bases from V and 8 bases from J, with 10 bases between. Germline loops: CDR1 MNHEY, CDR2 SVGAGI. CDR3 residues: CASSAPEKQYF. CDR3 in DNA: TGTGCCAGCAGTGCCCCAGAGAAGCAGTACTTC.

The rearrangement uses TRBV28 and TRBJ2-5, with TRBD2 matching 12 bases. CDR3 size: 14 residues. Germline V CDR1 and CDR2: MDHEN, SYDVKM. V shed 8 bases and J 4 bases; nucleotides not matched to a gene: 5. Written as DNA, the CDR3 is TGTGCCAGCCAACTAGCGGGAGGTGGAGAGACCCAGTACTTC. It is translated as CASQLAGGGETQYF.

The CDR3 DNA reads TGTGCCAGCAGCACACACAGGGCCTATAATGAAAAACTGTTTTTT. This sequence encodes CASSTHRAYNEKLFF. The rearrangement links TRBV21-1 to TRBJ1-4; TRBD1 is taken as the D call from the table, unchecked against the DNA. TRBV21-1 is flagged as a pseudogene. This CDR3 is built from 15 residues.

V and J are TRBV30 and TRBJ1-5; a possible D gene is TRBD1 (6 bases). V lost 0 bases to trimming and J lost 4 bases, with 13 bases between them. The CDR3 contains 15 residues. The germline V gene encodes CDR1 GTSNPN and CDR2 SVGIG (reference sequence). The CDR3 loop reads CAWSVHGGFNQPQHF. In DNA, the CDR3 is TGTGCCTGGAGTGTACACGGGGGCTTTAATCAGCCCCAGCATTTT.

This rearrangement joins TRBV29-1 to TRBJ1-1; the D is unclear. V was clipped by 5 bases and J by 3 bases, with 7 bases between them. Looked up from germline, CDR1 is SQVTM and CDR2 is ANQGSEA. This CDR3 has 11 residues. The chain's CDR3 is CSVPGDTEAFF. DNA for the CDR3: TGCAGCGTTCCTGGGGACACTGAAGCTTTCTTT.

The chain uses TRBV19 and TRBJ1-2; D might be TRBD1 (6 bases). Germline loops: CDR1 LNHDA, CDR2 SQIVND (reference sequence). Trimming cost V 7 bases and J 8 bases, with 17 bases left between them. The CDR3 is 13 residues long. DNA of the CDR3: TGTGCCAGTACCTCACGGCAGGGGTACGGCTACACCTTC. This codes for CASTSRQGYGYTF.

V and J are TRBV7-3 and TRBJ1-1; 10 bases align to TRBD1. The germline CDR1 and CDR2 sequences are SGHTA and FQGTGA. J lost 5 bases, V lost 5 bases, and 5 bases had no gene match. CDR3 length equals 14 residues. The CDR3 DNA sequence: TGTGCCAGCAGCCCAGGACAGGGGGTGACTGAAGCTTTCTTT. Translation gives CASSPGQGVTEAFF. Supplemented by reference TRBV7-3 and TRBJ1-1, the full variable domain reads GAGVSQTPSNKVTEKGKYVELRCDPISGHTALYWYRQSLGQGPEFLIYFQGTGAADDSGLPNDRFFAVRPEGSVSTLKIQRTERGDSAVYLCASSPGQGVTEAFFGQGTRLTVV.

The rearrangement uses TRBV19 and TRBJ2-2; 7 nucleotides line up with TRBD1. Germline trimming cut 4 bases from V and 2 bases from J; bases unmatched to any gene: 4. The CDR3 extends over 15 amino acids. Germline CDR1 and CDR2: LNHDA and SQIVND (reference sequence). CDR3 DNA: TGTGCCAGTAGTACCGGGACAGATAACACCGGGGAGCTGTTTTTT. Its protein is CASSTGTDNTGELFF.

As DNA, the CDR3 is TGTGCCAGCAGCTTAGATATTAGTCAACCCGAGCAGTACTTC. Its translation: CASSLDISQPEQYF. The rearrangement joins TRBV7-2 to TRBJ2-7, with unresolved D. The CDR3 runs to 14 residues. V dropped 1 base and J dropped 6 bases, with 13 bases sitting between them. Per germline, CDR1 SGHTA and CDR2 FQGNSA.

V gene TRBV10-3 combines with J gene TRBJ2-5; D unclear. The germline gives CDR1 ENHRY, CDR2 SYGVKD. The length of the CDR3 is 12 residues. Deletions cut 8 bases from V and 1 base from J, with 8 bases between. CDR3: CAISDPQETQYF. In nucleotides, the CDR3 is TGTGCCATCTCCGATCCCCAAGAGACCCAGTACTTC.

The V and J genes are TRBV4-2 and TRBJ1-3; TRBD1 aligns across 7 bases. The CDR3 length is 16 residues. Germline CDR1 LGHNA, CDR2 YNFKEQ. J was trimmed by 0 bases and V by 3 bases; bases with no gene match: 5. As DNA, the CDR3 is TGTGCCAGCAGCCATCATCAGGGGGACTCTGGAAACACCATATATTTT. Translation: CASSHHQGDSGNTIYF.

The rearrangement joins TRBV19 to TRBJ1-2, with 7 bases matching TRBD1. Germline CDR1 reads LNHDA; CDR2 reads SQIVND (reference sequence). Germline trimming cut 7 bases from V and 3 bases from J; bases unmatched to any gene: 5. CDR3 size: 13 residues. DNA of the CDR3: TGTGCCAGTACCCCCGGGACAGACTATGGCTACACCTTC. As protein: CASTPGTDYGYTF.

CDR3 bases: TGTGCTAGTGGTCAACCGGGATCTTTGTCCACCGGGGAGCTGTTTTTT. Translation: CASGQPGSLSTGELFF. J is TRBJ2-2 and V is TRBV12-5; TRBD2 might be the D (5 bases). V was pared by 5 bases and J by 4 bases, with 17 bases between. The germline V gene has CDR1 LGHNT and CDR2 FRNRAP. The CDR3 totals 16 residues. Looking up the rest from reference TRBV12-5 and TRBJ2-2 gives the full variable domain: DARVTQTPRHKVTEMGQEVTMRCQPILGHNTVFWYRQTMMQGLELLAYFRNRAPLDDSGMPKDRFSAEMPDATLATLKIQPSEPRDSAVYFCASGQPGSLSTGELFFGEGSRLTVL.

The chain uses TRBV6-5 and TRBJ2-7, with 10 bases fitting TRBD2. CDR1 MNHEY and CDR2 SVGAGI come from the germline V gene. V was clipped by 6 bases and J by 2 bases; unmatched bases: 7. The CDR3 contains 15 residues. The CDR3 DNA reads as TGTGCCAGCAGACCGCGGGGGACTAGCGCCTACGAGCAGTACTTC. Its translation: CASRPRGTSAYEQYF.

The chain is built from TRBV4-2 and TRBJ1-2; D uncertain. V lost 4 bases and J 8 bases, leaving 8 bases between the germline ends. The CDR3 is 11 residues long. Germline CDR1 LGHNA, CDR2 YNFKEQ. The CDR3: CASSRARGYTF. In DNA, the CDR3 is TGTGCCAGCAGCCGGGCCCGGGGCTACACCTTC.

This chain connects TRBV7-2 to TRBJ1-1, with unresolved D. Germline values: CDR1 SGHTA, CDR2 FQGNSA. Trimming removed 5 bases from V and 7 bases from J, with 8 bases in between. This CDR3 is built from 11 residues. In DNA, the CDR3 is TGTGCCAGCAGCCCAAAAATTGAAGCTTTCTTT. Translation gives CASSPKIEAFF.

This chain uses TRBV18 with TRBJ1-3, with 8 bases matching TRBD1. Germline values: CDR1 KGHSH, CDR2 LQKENI. The length of the CDR3 is 14 residues. V lost 3 bases to trimming and J lost 2 bases; unmatched junction nucleotides: 0. The CDR3 DNA sequence: TGTGCCAGCTCACCGGACAGGGCTGGAAACACCATATATTTT. It yields the protein CASSPDRAGNTIYF.

The chain joins TRBV10-3 to TRBJ2-6, with 7 positions matching TRBD1. After removal of 3 bases from V and 4 bases from J, the junction contained 6 bases not matched to a gene. The CDR3 length is 16 residues. CDR1 and CDR2 (germline): ENHRY, SYGVKD. The CDR3 sequence is CAISDHTGAGANVLTF. The CDR3 nucleotides read TGTGCCATCAGTGACCACACAGGGGCAGGGGCCAACGTCCTGACTTTC.

The J gene is TRBJ1-2, the V gene TRBV5-1; 7 bases align to TRBD1. The CDR3 is 17 amino acids. Trimming took 0 bases from V and 4 from J; bases not matched to a gene: 12. CDR1 SGHRS and CDR2 YFSETQ come from the germline V gene. CDR3 nucleotide sequence: TGCGCCAGCAGCTTGGCCTTAACAGGGGACCCAACCTATGGCTACACCTTC. It is translated as CASSLALTGDPTYGYTF. Complete variable domain (other parts from reference TRBV5-1 and TRBJ1-2): KAGVTQTPRYLIKTRGQQVTLSCSPISGHRSVSWYQQTPGQGLQFLFEYFSETQRNKGNFPGRFSGRQFSNSRSEMNVSTLELGDSALYLCASSLALTGDPTYGYTFGSGTRLTVV.

The rearrangement joins TRBV2 to TRBJ2-1; 12 nucleotides align to TRBD2. This CDR3 is 15 amino acids long. CDR1 is SNHLY and CDR2 is FYNNEI in the germline V gene. The V gene end was trimmed by 2 bases and the J gene end by 6 bases; junction bases not matched to a gene: 2. CDR3 bases: TGTGCCAGCAGTGAACTAGCGGGAGGGGGCAATGAGCAGTTCTTC. Its translation is CASSELAGGGNEQFF.